This TCR beta chain was retrieved from a study of technical replicates of blood from a handful of donors. Libraries were prepared by immunoSEQ multiplex PCR; TCRdb keeps only in-frame clonotypes and omits some of them. The repertoire holds some 80,000 clones, with 92% as singletons. This TCR came from a human donor in good health. Sequencing was performed on T cells isolated from PBMCs.

CDR3 bases: TGCGCCAGCAGCTTGGAGGGGTGGGACGAGCAGTACTTC. Its protein is CASSLEGWDEQYF. J is TRBJ2-7 and V is TRBV5-1, with D perhaps matching TRBD1 (5 bases). CDR1 and CDR2 (germline): SGHRS, YFSETQ. The CDR3 runs to 13 residues. The ends were cut back, 0 bases at V and 5 bases at J, with 9 bases in the middle.